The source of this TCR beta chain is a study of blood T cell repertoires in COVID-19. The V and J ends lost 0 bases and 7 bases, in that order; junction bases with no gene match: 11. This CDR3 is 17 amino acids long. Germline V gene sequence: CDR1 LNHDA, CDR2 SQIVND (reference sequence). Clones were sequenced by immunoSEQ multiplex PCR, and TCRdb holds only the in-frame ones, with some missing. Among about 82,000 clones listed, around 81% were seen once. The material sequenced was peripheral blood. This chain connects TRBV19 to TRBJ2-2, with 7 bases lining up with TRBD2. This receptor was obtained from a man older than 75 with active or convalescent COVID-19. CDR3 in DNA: TGTGCCAGTAGTATAGATTCGGGCTCCGCGGGGGTCGGGGAGCTGTTTTTT. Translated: CASSIDSGSAGVGELFF.